The source of this T cell receptor (beta chain) is a study of graft-versus-host responses after intestinal transplantation. Across the whole study: Anti-thymocyte globulin induction, then tacrolimus and steroids for two to four years, went to all recipients.

As for this clone: Its specificity is not known.

Some clones are missing from TCRdb's copy, which holds only in-frame ones; the method was immunoSEQ multiplex PCR. The sample shows roughly 120,000 clones, 85% to 95% of them seen only once. The CDR3 totals 14 residues. The germline V gene has CDR1 MGHRA and CDR2 YSYEKL. V gave up 2 bases and J gave up 3 bases; unmatched junction bases: 3. General study points: Patients who carried graft-donor T cell macrochimerism also had high graft-versus-host to host-versus-graft clonal ratios in their allografts. Analysis identified GvH clones in recipient marrow, with some appearing first in ileum or blood.

This chain joins TRBV4-1 and TRBJ2-7; 8 nucleotides align to TRBD1. This TCR came from a human donor who received an intestinal transplant. The source material was unstimulated CD8+ T cells sorted from spleen or lymph node cells, sampled before intestinal transplant. As DNA, the CDR3 is TGCGCCAGCAGCCAACAGGGGGCTGGCTACGAGCAGTACTTC. It is translated as CASSQQGAGYEQYF.